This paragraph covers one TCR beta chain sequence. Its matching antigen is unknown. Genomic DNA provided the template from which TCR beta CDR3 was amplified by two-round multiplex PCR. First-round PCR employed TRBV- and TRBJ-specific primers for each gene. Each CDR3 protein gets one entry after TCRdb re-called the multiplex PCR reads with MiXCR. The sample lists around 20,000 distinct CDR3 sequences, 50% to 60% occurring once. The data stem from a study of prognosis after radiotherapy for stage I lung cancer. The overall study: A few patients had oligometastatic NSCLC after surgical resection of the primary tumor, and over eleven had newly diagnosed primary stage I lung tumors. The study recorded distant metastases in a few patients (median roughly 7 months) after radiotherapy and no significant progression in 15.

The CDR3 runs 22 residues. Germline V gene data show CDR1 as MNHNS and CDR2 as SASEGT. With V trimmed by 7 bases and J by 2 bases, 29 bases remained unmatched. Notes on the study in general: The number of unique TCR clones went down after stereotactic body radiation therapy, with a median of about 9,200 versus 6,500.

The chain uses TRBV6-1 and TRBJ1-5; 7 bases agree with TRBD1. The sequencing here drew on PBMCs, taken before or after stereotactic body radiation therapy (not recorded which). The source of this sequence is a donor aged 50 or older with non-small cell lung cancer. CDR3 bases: TGTGCCAGCACAACAATACCCGGGAGACAGGGAAGAGGCTCGTACGGCAATCAGCCCCAGCATTTT. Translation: CASTTIPGRQGRGSYGNQPQHF.